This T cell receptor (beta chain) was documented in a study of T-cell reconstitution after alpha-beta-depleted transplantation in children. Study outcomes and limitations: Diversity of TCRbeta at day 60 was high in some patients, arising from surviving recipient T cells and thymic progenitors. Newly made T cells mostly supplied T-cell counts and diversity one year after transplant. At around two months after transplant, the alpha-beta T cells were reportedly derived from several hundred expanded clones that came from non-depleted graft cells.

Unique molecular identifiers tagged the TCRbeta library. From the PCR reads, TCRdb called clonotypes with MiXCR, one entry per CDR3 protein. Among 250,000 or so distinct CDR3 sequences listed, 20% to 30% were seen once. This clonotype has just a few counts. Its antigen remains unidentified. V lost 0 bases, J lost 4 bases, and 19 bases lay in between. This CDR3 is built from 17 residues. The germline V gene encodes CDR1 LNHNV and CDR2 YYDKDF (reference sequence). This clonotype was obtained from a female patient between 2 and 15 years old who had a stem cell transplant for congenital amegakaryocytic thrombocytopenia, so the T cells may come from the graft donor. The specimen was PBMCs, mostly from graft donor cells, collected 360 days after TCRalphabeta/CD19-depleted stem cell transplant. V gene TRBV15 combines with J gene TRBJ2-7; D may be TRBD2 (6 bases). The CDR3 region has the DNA TGTGCCACCAGCAGAGATCCCCCCGGGGGAGCTTCATACGAGCAGTACTTC. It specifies CATSRDPPGGASYEQYF.